The clone carrying this TCR beta chain was picked up many times. Its antigen is currently unknown. The data were obtained in a study of T-cell reconstitution after alpha-beta-depleted transplantation in children. Looked up from germline, CDR1 is SGHTA and CDR2 is FQGNSA. V gave up 5 bases and J gave up 2 bases, with 16 bases separating them. The CDR3 sequence is 15 residues long. General observations from the study: By about two months after transplant, alpha-beta T cells reportedly arose from several hundred graft clones that had expanded. Surviving recipient T cells and thymic progenitors accounted for the high day-60 TCRbeta diversity observed in some patients.

Unique molecular identifiers were incorporated when the TCRbeta library was constructed. A single record per CDR3 protein comes from TCRdb applying MiXCR to the PCR reads. The sample records about 260,000 distinct CDR3 sequences, 11% being singletons. This TCR derives from a male patient between 2 and 9 years old who had a stem cell transplant for chronic granulomatous disease, so the T cells may come from the graft donor. Sequencing was performed on peripheral blood, taken 180 days after TCRalphabeta/CD19-depleted stem cell transplant. The chain uses TRBV7-2 and TRBJ2-7; D unresolved. This CDR3 reads CASSLNSLGTYEQYF. The CDR3, as DNA: TGTGCCAGCAGCCTCAATTCGCTAGGTACCTACGAGCAGTACTTC. The variable domain in full, with the rest retrieved from reference TRBV7-2 and TRBJ2-7, is GAGVSQSPSNKVTEKGKDVELRCDPISGHTALYWYRQSLGQGLEFLIYFQGNSAPDKSGLPSDRFSAERTGGSVSTLTIQRTQQEDSAVYLCASSLNSLGTYEQYFGPGTRLTVT.